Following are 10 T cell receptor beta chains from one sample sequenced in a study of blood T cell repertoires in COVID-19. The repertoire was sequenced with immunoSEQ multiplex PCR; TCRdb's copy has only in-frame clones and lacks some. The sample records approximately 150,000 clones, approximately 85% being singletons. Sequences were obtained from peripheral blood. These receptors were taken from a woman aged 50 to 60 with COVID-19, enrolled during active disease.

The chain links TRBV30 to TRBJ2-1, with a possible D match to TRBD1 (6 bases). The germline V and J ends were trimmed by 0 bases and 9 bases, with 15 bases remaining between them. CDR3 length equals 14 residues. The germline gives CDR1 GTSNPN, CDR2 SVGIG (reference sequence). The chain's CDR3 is CAWSVKGVAGEQFF. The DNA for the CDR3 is TGTGCCTGGAGTGTAAAGGGGGTCGCAGGTGAGCAGTTCTTC.

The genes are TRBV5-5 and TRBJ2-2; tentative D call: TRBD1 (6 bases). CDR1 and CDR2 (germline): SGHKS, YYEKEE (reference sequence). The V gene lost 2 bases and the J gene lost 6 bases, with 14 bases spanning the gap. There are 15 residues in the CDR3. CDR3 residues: CASSFDGRGAGELFF. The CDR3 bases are TGTGCCAGCAGCTTTGACGGCAGGGGCGCCGGGGAGCTGTTTTTT.

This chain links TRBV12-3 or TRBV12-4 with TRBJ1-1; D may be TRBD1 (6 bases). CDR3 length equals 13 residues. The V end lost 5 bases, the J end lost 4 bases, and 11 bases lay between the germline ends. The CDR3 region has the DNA TGTGCCAGCAGTACAGGGTGGTTCACTGAAGCTTTCTTT. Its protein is CASSTGWFTEAFF.

The CDR3 DNA reads TGTGCCAGCAGCTTGGTGTCTGGTCCAGGAAGCACTGAAGCTTTCTTT. It codes for CASSLVSGPGSTEAFF. The chain carries TRBV5-4 and TRBJ1-1; D is undetermined. Trimming removed 0 bases from V and 4 bases from J, with 16 bases in between. CDR1 is SGHNT and CDR2 is YYREEE in the germline V gene (reference sequence). The CDR3 covers 16 residues.

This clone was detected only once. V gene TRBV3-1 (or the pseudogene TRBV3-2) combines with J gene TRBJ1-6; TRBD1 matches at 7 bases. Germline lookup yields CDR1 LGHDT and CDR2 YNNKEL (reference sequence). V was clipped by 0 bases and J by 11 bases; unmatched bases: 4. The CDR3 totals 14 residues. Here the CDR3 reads CASSQEGGRTPLHF. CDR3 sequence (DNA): TGTGCCAGCAGCCAAGAAGGGGGCAGGACACCCCTCCACTTT.

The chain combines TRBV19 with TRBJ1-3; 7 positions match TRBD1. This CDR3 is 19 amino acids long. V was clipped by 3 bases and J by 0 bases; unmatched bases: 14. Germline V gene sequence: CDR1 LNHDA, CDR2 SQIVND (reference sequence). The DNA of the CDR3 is TGTGCCAGTAGTATCGGGACAGTAGCAGCATACGCCTCTGGAAACACCATATATTTT. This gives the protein CASSIGTVAAYASGNTIYF.

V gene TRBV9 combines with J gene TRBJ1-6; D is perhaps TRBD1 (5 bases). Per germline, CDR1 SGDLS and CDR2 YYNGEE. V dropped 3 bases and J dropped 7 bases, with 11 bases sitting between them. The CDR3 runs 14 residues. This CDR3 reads CASSAGPLNSPLHF. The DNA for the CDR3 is TGTGCCAGCAGCGCAGGGCCGCTAAATTCACCCCTCCACTTT. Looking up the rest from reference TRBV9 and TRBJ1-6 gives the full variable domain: DSGVTQTPKHLITATGQRVTLRCSPRSGDLSVYWYQQSLDQGLQFLIQYYNGEERAKGNILERFSAQQFPDLHSELNLSSLELGDSALYFCASSAGPLNSPLHFGNGTRLTVT.

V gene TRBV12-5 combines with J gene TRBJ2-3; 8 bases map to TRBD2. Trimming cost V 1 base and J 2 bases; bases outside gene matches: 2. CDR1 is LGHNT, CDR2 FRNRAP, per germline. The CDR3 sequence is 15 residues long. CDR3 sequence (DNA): TGTGCTAGTGGTTTGGGTAGCGGGGCCACAGATACGCAGTATTTT. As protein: CASGLGSGATDTQYF.

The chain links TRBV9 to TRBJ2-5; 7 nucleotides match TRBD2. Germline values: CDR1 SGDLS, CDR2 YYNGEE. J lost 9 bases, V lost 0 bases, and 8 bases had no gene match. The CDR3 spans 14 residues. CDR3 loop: CASSVEVGGRPQYF. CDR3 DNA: TGTGCCAGCAGCGTAGAGGTGGGGGGGAGGCCCCAGTACTTC.

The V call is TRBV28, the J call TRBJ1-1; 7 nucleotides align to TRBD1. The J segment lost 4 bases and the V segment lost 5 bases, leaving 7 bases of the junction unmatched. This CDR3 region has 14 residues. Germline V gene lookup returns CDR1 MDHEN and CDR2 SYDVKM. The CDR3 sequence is CASSLTAGGTEAFF. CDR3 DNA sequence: TGTGCCAGCAGTCTAACCGCAGGGGGCACTGAAGCTTTCTTT.